One and the same sample provided the 13 T cell receptor beta chains below, sequenced in a study of shared clonotypes between healthy human individuals. Repertoires were generated with immunoSEQ multiplex PCR, while TCRdb's copy carries only in-frame clones and drops some. This table holds about 820,000 clones, around 93% found once. CD45RO-negative cells were positively selected for CCR7, leaving out terminally differentiated effector memory CD45RA+ cells. What was sequenced was naive CD8+ T cells sorted from blood. The receptors stem from a man aged 25 to 45 in good health.

The CDR3 DNA follows: TGTGCCAGCAGTTGGACTAGCCGGAGCACAGATACGCAGTATTTT. Residues: CASSWTSRSTDTQYF. The V call is TRBV28, the J call TRBJ2-3, with 8 bases fitting TRBD2. This CDR3 spans 15 amino acids. The germline V gene has CDR1 MDHEN and CDR2 SYDVKM. Trimming took 4 bases from V and 0 from J; bases not matched to a gene: 3.

This chain joins TRBV6-5 and TRBJ2-7, with D possibly TRBD2 on 5 matching bases. The germline V gene has CDR1 MNHEY and CDR2 SVGAGI. The CDR3 length is 14 residues. With 2 bases removed from V and 4 bases from J, the gap between germline ends came to 12 bases. The CDR3 region is CASSYNEGAYEQYF. CDR3 bases: TGTGCCAGCAGTTACAACGAGGGCGCATACGAGCAGTACTTC.

V is TRBV29-1 and J is TRBJ2-7; TRBD1 aligns across 7 bases. Germline lookup yields CDR1 SQVTM and CDR2 ANQGSEA. This CDR3 has 14 residues. Trimming took 6 bases from V and 2 from J; bases not matched to a gene: 10. The CDR3 loop reads CSVSRQGPTYEQYF. For the CDR3, the DNA is TGCAGCGTGAGTCGACAGGGCCCTACCTACGAGCAGTACTTC.

The chain combines TRBV2 with TRBJ2-7; D tentatively reads TRBD1 or TRBD2 (5 bases each). The germline gives CDR1 SNHLY, CDR2 FYNNEI. Trimming removed 3 bases at V and 6 bases at J, with 15 bases between. The CDR3 has 14 amino acids. CDR3 in DNA: TGTGCCAGCAGTGATGAGAGGGATAGGGGCGAGCAGTACTTC. This gives the protein CASSDERDRGEQYF.

The chain recombines TRBV9 with TRBJ2-3; D is possibly TRBD1 (5 bases). Trimming stripped 0 bases from V and 0 bases from J, with 11 bases between. The CDR3 has 16 residues. Germline assignment: CDR1 SGDLS and CDR2 YYNGEE. The CDR3 sequence is CASSVGQSPSTDTQYF. The DNA of the CDR3 is TGTGCCAGCAGCGTAGGACAGTCCCCTAGCACAGATACGCAGTATTTT.

The chain employs TRBV4-1 and TRBJ2-2; D is possibly TRBD1 (6 bases). The germline CDR1 and CDR2 sequences are MGHRA and YSYEKL. CDR3 length: 16 amino acids. Between the trimmed V and J ends, which lost 0 bases and 6 bases, there was a span of 14 bases. CDR3 DNA sequence: TGCGCCAGCAGCCAAGAGGCAGGGGAAATCGCCGGGGAGCTGTTTTTT. The encoded protein is CASSQEAGEIAGELFF.

The chain is built from TRBV7-9 and TRBJ2-7, with TRBD1 identical over 7 bases. The length of the CDR3 is 15 residues. Trimming took 4 bases from V and 1 from J; bases not matched to a gene: 7. The germline gives CDR1 SEHNR, CDR2 FQNEAQ (reference sequence). The CDR3: CASSSPRTGSYEQYF. DNA for the CDR3: TGTGCCAGCAGCTCCCCGAGGACAGGATCCTACGAGCAGTACTTC. The full variable domain, with the rest looked up from reference TRBV7-9 and TRBJ2-7, is DTGVSQNPRHKITKRGQNVTFRCDPISEHNRLYWYRQTLGQGPEFLTYFQNEAQLEKSRLLSDRFSAERPKGSFSTLEIQRTEQGDSAMYLCASSSPRTGSYEQYFGPGTRLTVT.

The chain joins TRBV28 to TRBJ2-7; D unclear. The germline V gene encodes CDR1 MDHEN and CDR2 SYDVKM. CDR3 length: 11 residues. Trimming shortened V by 5 bases and J by 5 bases, and 7 bases separated the two germline ends. DNA of the CDR3: TGTGCCAGCAGTCGTGGCCACGAGCAGTACTTC. Its translation: CASSRGHEQYF.

This clone was observed once. The CDR3 region has the DNA TGTGCCAGCAGCTTAGTAGGGACAGGGGCGTTTAACTATGGCTACACCTTC. Encoded protein: CASSLVGTGAFNYGYTF. The genes are TRBV5-4 and TRBJ1-2, with 10 bases identical to TRBD1. The CDR3 is made up of 17 amino acids. Unmatched junction bases numbered 8, after V lost 2 bases and J lost 1 base. Per the germline V gene, CDR1 is SGHNT and CDR2 is YYREEE (reference sequence).

The V call is TRBV7-9, the J call TRBJ2-1; D tentatively reads TRBD1 or TRBD2 (5 bases each). CDR3 size: 13 residues. Germline CDR1 is SEHNR and CDR2 is FQNEAQ (reference sequence). The germline V and J ends were trimmed by 5 bases and 6 bases, with 11 bases remaining between them. The CDR3 DNA reads as TGTGCCAGCAGCCTGGGACGGGTCAATGAGCAGTTCTTC. Its protein is CASSLGRVNEQFF.

This chain connects TRBV23-1 to TRBJ2-7; D uncertain. Being an ORF, TRBV23-1 has a function that is uncertain. The CDR3 has 14 amino acids. V was trimmed by 2 bases and J by 4 bases, leaving 12 bases between them. The CDR3 DNA follows: TGCGCCAGCAGTCAAGATAATCAGGAATACGAGCAGTACTTC. It specifies CASSQDNQEYEQYF.

The chain is built from TRBV6-5 and TRBJ2-5, with 11 bases matching TRBD1. The germline CDR1 and CDR2 sequences are MNHEY and SVGAGI. The CDR3 sequence is 13 residues long. With 10 bases clipped from V and 5 bases from J, the junction kept 6 bases outside the gene matches. The CDR3 sequence is CANRTGGAETQYF. The DNA for the CDR3 is TGTGCCAACAGGACAGGGGGCGCGGAGACCCAGTACTTC.

This rearrangement joins TRBV7-6 to TRBJ2-1; TRBD1 agrees at 8 bases. The length of the CDR3 is 15 residues. CDR1 is SGHVS, CDR2 FNYEAQ, per germline. Trimming at V came to 4 bases and at J to 6 bases, leaving 8 bases not matched to a gene. The DNA for the CDR3 is TGTGCCAGCAGCTCTCGGACAGGGCGGGGCAATGAGCAGTTCTTC. Translated: CASSSRTGRGNEQFF. Filled out from reference TRBV7-6 and TRBJ2-1, the complete variable domain reads GAGVSQSPRYKVTKRGQDVALRCDPISGHVSLYWYRQALGQGPEFLTYFNYEAQQDKSGLPNDRFSAERPEGSISTLTIQRTEQRDSAMYRCASSSRTGRGNEQFFGPGTRLTVL.